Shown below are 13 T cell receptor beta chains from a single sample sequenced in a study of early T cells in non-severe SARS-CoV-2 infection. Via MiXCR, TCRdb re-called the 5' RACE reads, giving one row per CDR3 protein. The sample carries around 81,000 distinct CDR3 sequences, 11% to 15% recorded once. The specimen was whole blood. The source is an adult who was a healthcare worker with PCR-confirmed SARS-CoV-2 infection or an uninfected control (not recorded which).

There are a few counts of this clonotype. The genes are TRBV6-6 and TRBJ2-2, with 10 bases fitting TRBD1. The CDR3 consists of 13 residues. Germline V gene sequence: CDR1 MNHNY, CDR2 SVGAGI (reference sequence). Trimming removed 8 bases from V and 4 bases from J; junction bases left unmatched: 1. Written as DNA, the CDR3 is TGTGCCAGCCGGGACAGGGGCACCGGGGAGCTGTTTTTT. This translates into CASRDRGTGELFF.

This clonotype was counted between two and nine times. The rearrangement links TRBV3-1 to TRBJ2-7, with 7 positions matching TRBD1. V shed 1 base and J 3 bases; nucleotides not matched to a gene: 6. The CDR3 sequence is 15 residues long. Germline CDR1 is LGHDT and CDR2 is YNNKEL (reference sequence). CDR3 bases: TGTGCCAGCAGCCAAGCCCGGGACAGATTCTACGAGCAGTACTTC. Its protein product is CASSQARDRFYEQYF.

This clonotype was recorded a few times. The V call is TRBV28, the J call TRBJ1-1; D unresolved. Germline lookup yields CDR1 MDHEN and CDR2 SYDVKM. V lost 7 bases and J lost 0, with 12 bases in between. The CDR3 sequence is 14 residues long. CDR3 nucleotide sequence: TGTGCCAGCACCTTTTCCAGCATGAACACTGAAGCTTTCTTT. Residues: CASTFSSMNTEAFF.

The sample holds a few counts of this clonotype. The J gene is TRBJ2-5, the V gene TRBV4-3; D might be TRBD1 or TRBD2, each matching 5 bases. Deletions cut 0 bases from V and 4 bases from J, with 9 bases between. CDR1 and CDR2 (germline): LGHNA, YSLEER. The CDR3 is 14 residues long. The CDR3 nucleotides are TGCGCCAGCAGCCAAGATCAAGGGACAGAGACCCAGTACTTC. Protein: CASSQDQGTETQYF.

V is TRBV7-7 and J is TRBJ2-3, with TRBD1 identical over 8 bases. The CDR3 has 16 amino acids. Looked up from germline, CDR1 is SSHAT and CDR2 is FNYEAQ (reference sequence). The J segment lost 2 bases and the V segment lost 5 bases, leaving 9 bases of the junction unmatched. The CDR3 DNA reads TGTGCCAGCAGCCCGCGGCCAGGGGGCAACACAGATACGCAGTATTTT. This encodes CASSPRPGGNTDTQYF. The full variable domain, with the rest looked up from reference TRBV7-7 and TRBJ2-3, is GAGVSQSPRYKVTKRGQDVTLRCDPISSHATLYWYQQALGQGPEFLTYFNYEAQPDKSGLPSDRFSAERPEGSISTLTIQRTEQRDSAMYRCASSPRPGGNTDTQYFGPGTRLTVL.

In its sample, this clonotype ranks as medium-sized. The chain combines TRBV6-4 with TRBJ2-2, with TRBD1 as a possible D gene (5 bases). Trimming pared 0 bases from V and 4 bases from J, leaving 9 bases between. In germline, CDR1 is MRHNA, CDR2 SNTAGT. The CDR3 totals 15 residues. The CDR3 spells CASSDSRGSTGELFF. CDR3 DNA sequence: TGTGCCAGCAGTGACTCAAGGGGCAGCACCGGGGAGCTGTTTTTT.

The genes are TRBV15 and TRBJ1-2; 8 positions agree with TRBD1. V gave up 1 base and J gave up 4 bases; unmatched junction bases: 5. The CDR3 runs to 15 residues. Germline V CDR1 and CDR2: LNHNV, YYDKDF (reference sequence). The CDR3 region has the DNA TGTGCCACCAGCAGAGCAGGGGGCGCTCCCTATGGCTACACCTTC. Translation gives CATSRAGGAPYGYTF.

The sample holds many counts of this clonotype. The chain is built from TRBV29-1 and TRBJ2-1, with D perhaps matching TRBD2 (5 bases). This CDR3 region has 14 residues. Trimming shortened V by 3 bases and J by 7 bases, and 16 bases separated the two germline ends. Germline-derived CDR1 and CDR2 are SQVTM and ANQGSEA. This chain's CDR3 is CSVDSLAGGNEQFF. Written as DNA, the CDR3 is TGCAGCGTTGATTCATTGGCAGGAGGAAATGAGCAGTTCTTC.

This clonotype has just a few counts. In nucleotides, the CDR3 is TGTGCCAGCAGCTTAGGCCGGGACAGGGAATACACCTTC. This codes for CASSLGRDREYTF. This chain joins TRBV7-2 and TRBJ1-2; TRBD1 matches 9 bases. Trimming took 1 base from V and 11 from J; bases not matched to a gene: 5. The germline V gene encodes CDR1 SGHTA and CDR2 FQGNSA. This CDR3 region has 13 residues.

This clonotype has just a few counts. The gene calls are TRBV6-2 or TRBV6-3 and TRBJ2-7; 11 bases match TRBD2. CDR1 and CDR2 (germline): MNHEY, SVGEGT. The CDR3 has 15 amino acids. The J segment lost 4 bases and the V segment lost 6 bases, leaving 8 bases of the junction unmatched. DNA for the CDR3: TGTGCCAGCAGGTCCGGGACTAGCGGCTCATACGAGCAGTACTTC. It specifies CASRSGTSGSYEQYF.

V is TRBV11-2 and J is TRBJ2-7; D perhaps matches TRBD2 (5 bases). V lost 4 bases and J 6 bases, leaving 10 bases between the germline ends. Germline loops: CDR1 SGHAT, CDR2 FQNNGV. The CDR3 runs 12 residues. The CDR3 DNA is TGTGCCAGCAGCTCCACGCGGGTCGAGCAGTACTTC. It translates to CASSSTRVEQYF. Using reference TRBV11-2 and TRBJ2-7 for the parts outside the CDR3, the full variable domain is EAGVAQSPRYKIIEKRQSVAFWCNPISGHATLYWYQQILGQGPKLLIQFQNNGVVDDSQLPKDRFSAERLKGVDSTLKIQPAKLEDSAVYLCASSSTRVEQYFGPGTRLTVT.

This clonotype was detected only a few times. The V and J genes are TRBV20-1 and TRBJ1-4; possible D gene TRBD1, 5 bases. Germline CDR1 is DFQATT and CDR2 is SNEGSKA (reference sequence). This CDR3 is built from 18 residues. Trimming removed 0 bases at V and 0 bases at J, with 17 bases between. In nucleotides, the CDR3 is TGCAGTGCTAGAGATCTTGGGGGGACGGAGGCAACTAATGAAAAACTGTTTTTT. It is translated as CSARDLGGTEATNEKLFF.

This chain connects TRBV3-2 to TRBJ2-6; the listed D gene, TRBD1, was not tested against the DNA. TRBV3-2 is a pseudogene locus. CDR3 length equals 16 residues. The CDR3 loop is CASSPSWDRPKFVLTF. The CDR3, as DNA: TGTGCCAGCAGCCCAAGTTGGGACAGGCCTAAATTCGTCCTGACTTTC.